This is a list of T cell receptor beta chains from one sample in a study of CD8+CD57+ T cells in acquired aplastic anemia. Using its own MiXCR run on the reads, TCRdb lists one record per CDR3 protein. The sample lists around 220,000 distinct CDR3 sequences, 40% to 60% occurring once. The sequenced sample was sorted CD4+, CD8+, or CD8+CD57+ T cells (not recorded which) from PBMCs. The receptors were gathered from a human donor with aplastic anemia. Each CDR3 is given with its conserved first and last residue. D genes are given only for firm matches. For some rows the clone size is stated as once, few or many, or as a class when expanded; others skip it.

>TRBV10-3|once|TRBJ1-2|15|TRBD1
CAISESATGLEGYTF
TGTGCCATCAGTGAGTCAGCGACAGGGCTGGAAGGCTACACCTTC
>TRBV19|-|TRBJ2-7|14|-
CASSQQGGLYEQYF
TGTGCCAGTAGTCAACAGGGGGGGTTGTACGAGCAGTACTTC
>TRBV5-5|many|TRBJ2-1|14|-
CASSPRLVGNEQFF
TGTGCCAGCAGCCCCAGACTAGTTGGGAATGAGCAGTTCTTC
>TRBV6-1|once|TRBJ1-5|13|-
CASNGGGNQPQHF
TGTGCCAGCAATGGTGGGGGGAATCAGCCCCAGCATTTT
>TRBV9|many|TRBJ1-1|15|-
CASSAQGHPNTEAFF
TGTGCCAGCAGCGCCCAGGGCCACCCCAACACTGAAGCTTTCTTT
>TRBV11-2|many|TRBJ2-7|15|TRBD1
CASSAGQGLPYEQYF
TGTGCCAGCAGCGCGGGACAGGGACTTCCCTACGAGCAGTACTTC
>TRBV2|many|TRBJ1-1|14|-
CASSWGGQNTEAFF
TGTGCCAGCAGTTGGGGGGGGCAGAACACTGAAGCTTTCTTT
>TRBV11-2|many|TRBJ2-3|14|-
CASSSGGRADTQYF
TGTGCCAGCAGCTCCGGGGGCCGAGCAGATACGCAGTATTTT
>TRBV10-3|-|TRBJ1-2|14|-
CAISGSGSNYGYTF
TGTGCCATCAGCGGGTCCGGATCTAACTATGGCTACACCTTC
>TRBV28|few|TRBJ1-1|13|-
CASSRRLNTEAFF
TGTGCCAGCAGTCGACGGTTAAACACTGAAGCTTTCTTT
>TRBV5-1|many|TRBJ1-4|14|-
CASSLDRFNEKLFF
TGCGCCAGCAGCTTAGATAGGTTTAATGAAAAACTGTTTTTT
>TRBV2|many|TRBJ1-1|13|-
CASSREQNTEAFF
TGTGCCAGCAGTCGCGAACAGAACACTGAAGCTTTCTTT
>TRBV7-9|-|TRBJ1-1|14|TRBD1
CASSIGTANSEAFF
TGTGCCAGCAGCATCGGGACAGCCAACTCTGAAGCTTTCTTT
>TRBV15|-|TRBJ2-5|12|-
CATSRPRETQYF
TGTGCCACCAGCAGGCCGCGGGAGACCCAGTACTTC
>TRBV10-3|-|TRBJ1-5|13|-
CAISVGNNQPQHF
TGTGCCATCAGCGTCGGAAACAATCAGCCCCAGCATTTT
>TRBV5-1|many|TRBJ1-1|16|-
CASSLDGPSLNTEAFF
TGCGCCAGCAGCTTGGACGGACCGTCTTTGAACACTGAAGCTTTCTTT
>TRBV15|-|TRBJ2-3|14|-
CATSRDGRGDTQYF
TGTGCCACCAGCAGAGATGGGAGGGGGGATACGCAGTATTTT
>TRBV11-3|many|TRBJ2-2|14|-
CASSHRVDTGELFF
TGTGCCAGCAGCCACAGGGTTGACACCGGGGAGCTGTTTTTT
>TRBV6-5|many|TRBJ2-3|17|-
CASSYSKWGGRRDTQYF
TGTGCCAGCAGTTACTCGAAGTGGGGGGGGCGAAGAGATACGCAGTATTTT
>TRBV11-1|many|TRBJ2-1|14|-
CASRRDTSYNEQFF
TGTGCCAGCCGCCGGGACACCTCGTACAATGAGCAGTTCTTC
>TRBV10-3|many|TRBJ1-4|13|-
CAISGAENEKLFF
TGTGCCATCAGTGGGGCAGAGAATGAAAAACTGTTTTTT
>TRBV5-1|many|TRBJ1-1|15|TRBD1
CASTTGGGRWTEAFF
TGCGCCAGCACCACAGGGGGCGGACGATGGACTGAAGCTTTCTTT
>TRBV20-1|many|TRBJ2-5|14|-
CSATTGTSFETQYF
TGCAGTGCCACCACGGGTACTAGCTTTGAGACCCAGTACTTC
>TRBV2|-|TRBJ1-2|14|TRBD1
CASSFGTGDYGYTF
TGTGCCAGCAGTTTCGGGACAGGGGACTATGGCTACACCTTC
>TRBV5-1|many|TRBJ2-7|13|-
CASSPGQTYEQYF
TGCGCCAGCAGCCCCGGACAGACCTACGAGCAGTACTTC
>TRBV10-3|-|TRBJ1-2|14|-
CAIGNDGINGGYTF
TGTGCCATCGGAAACGACGGGATAAATGGTGGCTACACCTTC
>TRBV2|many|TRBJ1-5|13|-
CASSDRRNQPQHF
TGTGCCAGCAGTGACCGAAGAAATCAGCCCCAGCATTTT
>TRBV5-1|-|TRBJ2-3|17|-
CASSLLEDGDPTDTQYF
TGCGCCAGCAGCTTGCTGGAGGACGGGGACCCCACAGATACGCAGTATTTT
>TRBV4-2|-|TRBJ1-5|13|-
CASRQVPRQPQHF
TGTGCCAGCAGACAGGTCCCTAGGCAGCCCCAGCATTTT
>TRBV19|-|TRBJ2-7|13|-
CASSPGSRSEQYF
TGTGCCAGCAGCCCCGGCAGCCGCAGCGAGCAGTACTTC
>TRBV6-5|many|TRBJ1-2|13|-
CASSSGWEYGYTF
TGTGCCAGCAGTTCGGGATGGGAATATGGCTACACCTTC
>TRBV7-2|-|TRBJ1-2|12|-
CASSLVAYGYTF
TGTGCCAGCAGCTTGGTCGCCTATGGCTACACCTTC
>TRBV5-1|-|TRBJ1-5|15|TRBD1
CASSRGTGGGQPQHF
TGCGCCAGCAGCAGAGGGACAGGGGGAGGACAGCCCCAGCATTTT
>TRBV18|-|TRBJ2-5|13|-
CASSYGAVETQYF
TGTGCCAGCTCGTACGGGGCCGTGGAGACCCAGTACTTC
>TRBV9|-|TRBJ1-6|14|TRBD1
CASRTGTGNSPLHF
TGTGCCAGCAGGACCGGGACAGGAAATTCACCCCTCCACTTT
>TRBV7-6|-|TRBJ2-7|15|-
CASSPRDGLSYEQYF
TGTGCCAGCAGCCCACGGGACGGACTCTCCTACGAGCAGTACTTC
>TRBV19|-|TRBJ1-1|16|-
CASSIGAQGRNTEAFF
TGTGCCAGTAGTATAGGGGCTCAGGGTCGGAACACTGAAGCTTTCTTT
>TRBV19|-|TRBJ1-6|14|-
CASSAAADNSPLHF
TGTGCCAGTAGTGCGGCAGCAGATAATTCACCCCTCCACTTT
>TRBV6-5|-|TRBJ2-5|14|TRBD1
CAIVGTGPLGTQYF
TGTGCCATCGTAGGGACAGGGCCTTTGGGGACCCAGTACTTC
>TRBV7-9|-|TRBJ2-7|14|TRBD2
CASSPTSGGYEQYF
TGTGCCAGCAGCCCGACTAGCGGGGGTTACGAGCAGTACTTC
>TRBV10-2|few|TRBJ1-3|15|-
CASSESATAGNTIYF
TGCGCCAGCAGTGAGTCCGCGACTGCTGGAAACACCATATATTTT
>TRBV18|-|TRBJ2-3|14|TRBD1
CASSPRTGTDAQYF
TGTGCCAGCTCACCTAGGACAGGGACAGATGCGCAGTATTTT
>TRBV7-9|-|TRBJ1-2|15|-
CASSLPAQGQYGYTF
TGTGCCAGCAGCCTCCCTGCGCAGGGACAATATGGCTACACCTTC
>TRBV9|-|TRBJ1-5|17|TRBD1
CASSFSPTGEAGQPQHF
TGTGCCAGCAGCTTTTCGCCGACAGGGGAGGCCGGTCAGCCCCAGCATTTT
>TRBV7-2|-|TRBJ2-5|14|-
CASSFRAGQETQYF
TGTGCCAGCAGCTTCAGAGCGGGCCAAGAGACCCAGTACTTC
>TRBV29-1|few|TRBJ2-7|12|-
CSVEDAGLEQYF
TGCAGCGTTGAAGATGCAGGTCTCGAGCAGTACTTC
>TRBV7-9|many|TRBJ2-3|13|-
CASSPGPTDTQYF
TGTGCCAGCAGCCCTGGACCCACAGATACGCAGTATTTT
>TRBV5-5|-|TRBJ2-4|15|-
CASSLRMGAKNIQYF
TGCGCCAGCAGCCTTCGTATGGGGGCCAAAAACATTCAGTACTTC
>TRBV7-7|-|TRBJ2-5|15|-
CASSLYWASSETQYF
TGTGCCAGCAGCTTATATTGGGCTAGCTCTGAGACCCAGTACTTC
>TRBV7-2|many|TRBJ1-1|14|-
CASSLGGSNTEAFF
TGTGCCAGCAGCTTGGGGGGGTCGAACACTGAAGCTTTCTTT
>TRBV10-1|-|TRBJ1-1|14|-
CASSVVSVNTEAFF
TGTGCCAGCAGCGTAGTGTCCGTAAACACTGAAGCTTTCTTT
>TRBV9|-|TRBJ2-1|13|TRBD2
CASSVEAGGRQFF
TGTGCCAGCAGCGTAGAAGCGGGGGGCAGGCAGTTCTTC
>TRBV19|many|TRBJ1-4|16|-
CASSHILSGKGEKLFF
TGTGCCAGTAGTCACATTTTGAGTGGTAAAGGGGAAAAACTGTTTTTT
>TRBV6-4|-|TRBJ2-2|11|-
CASSQPGELFF
TGTGCCAGCAGCCAGCCCGGGGAGCTGTTTTTT
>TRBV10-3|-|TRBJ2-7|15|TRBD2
CAISITSGISYEQYF
TGTGCCATCAGTATTACTAGCGGCATATCCTACGAGCAGTACTTC
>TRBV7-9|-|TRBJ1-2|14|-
CACSARLDGYGYTF
-